These 27 T cell receptor beta chains were all obtained from the same sample, sequenced in a study of blood T cell repertoires in COVID-19. Measured with immunoSEQ multiplex PCR; TCRdb has only the in-frame clones, and not every one. The data contain approximately 210,000 clones, approximately 90% of them singletons. Sequenced sample: peripheral blood. The receptors were gathered from a human donor in a cohort sampled during active COVID-19.

This clone was observed once. The chain recombines TRBV5-4 with TRBJ2-1; D possibly corresponds to TRBD1 (7 bases). From germline, CDR1 is SGHNT and CDR2 YYREEE (reference sequence). The CDR3 covers 15 residues. Trimming took off 0 bases at V and 4 bases at J, with 11 bases between the two ends. Here the CDR3 DNA reads TGTGCCAGCAGCTTGGGACAGGGACTGTACAATGAGCAGTTCTTC. It translates to CASSLGQGLYNEQFF.

This clone was counted between two and nine times. This chain joins TRBV5-1 and TRBJ2-3; tentatively, D is TRBD2 (6 bases). The CDR3 runs 15 residues. The V gene's germline CDR1 is SGHRS and CDR2 YFSETQ. Deletions cut 1 base from V and 11 bases from J, with 20 bases between. In DNA, the CDR3 is TGCGCCAGCAGCTTGTTAGCGGAGACGCACTCAGAGCAGTATTTT. This sequence encodes CASSLLAETHSEQYF.

This clone has at least ten counts. This chain uses TRBV3-1 (or the pseudogene TRBV3-2) with TRBJ2-1; 7 nucleotides align to TRBD2. V lost 0 bases, J lost 5 bases, and 13 bases stayed unmatched. The germline CDR1 and CDR2 sequences are LGHDT and YNNKEL (reference sequence). CDR3 length: 18 amino acids. CDR3: CASSQDGLGAGRDNEQFF. CDR3 coding DNA: TGTGCCAGCAGCCAAGATGGGCTGGGAGCGGGGAGGGACAATGAGCAGTTCTTC.

The V gene is TRBV4-3, the J gene TRBJ2-2; possible D gene TRBD1, 5 bases. The germline CDR1 and CDR2 sequences are LGHNA and YSLEER. The CDR3 length is 14 residues. V lost 2 bases, J lost 4 bases, and 8 bases lay in between. CDR3 coding DNA: TGCGCCAGCAGCCAAAGGGGATTCACCGGGGAGCTGTTTTTT. Residues: CASSQRGFTGELFF.

The chain joins TRBV6-2 or TRBV6-3 to TRBJ2-1; no reliable D call. The CDR3 extends over 14 amino acids. Deletions cut 4 bases from V and 9 bases from J, with 16 bases between. CDR1 and CDR2 from the germline V gene are MNHEY and SVGEGT. CDR3 DNA sequence: TGTGCCAGCAGTTTTACCCTATCGGGTTTTGAGCAGTTCTTC. Encoded protein: CASSFTLSGFEQFF.

In DNA form, the CDR3 reads TGTGCCAGCAGGCCGGAGGTCACAGATACGCAGTATTTT. This gives the protein CASRPEVTDTQYF. This chain uses TRBV2 with TRBJ2-3, with D possibly matching TRBD2 (5 bases). Trimming stripped 6 bases from V and 2 bases from J, with 9 bases between. This CDR3 has 13 amino acids. Germline loops: CDR1 SNHLY, CDR2 FYNNEI.

By sample fraction, this clone is medium-sized. The chain joins TRBV5-4 to TRBJ2-7; 8 positions match TRBD2. Germline V gene lookup returns CDR1 SGHNT and CDR2 YYREEE (reference sequence). The junction had 12 bases not matched to a gene; V was cut back by 3 bases and J by 4 bases. The CDR3 contains 16 residues. The CDR3 bases are TGTGCCAGCAGCTATTCTAGCGGGCAACAACTTTACGAGCAGTACTTC. It codes for CASSYSSGQQLYEQYF.

The genes are TRBV28 and TRBJ2-7; 7 bases fit TRBD1. CDR3 size: 15 residues. After removal of 6 bases from V and 4 bases from J, the junction contained 12 bases not matched to a gene. Germline-derived CDR1 and CDR2 are MDHEN and SYDVKM. This CDR3 is CASSRRTGRRYEQYF. CDR3 nucleotide sequence: TGTGCCAGCAGCCGACGGACAGGTCGAAGGTACGAGCAGTACTTC.

This clone was detected once. The chain uses TRBV7-9 and TRBJ1-1; weak D call: TRBD1 (5 bases). The CDR3 spans 13 residues. CDR1 and CDR2 from the germline V gene are SEHNR and FQNEAQ (reference sequence). V lost 1 base, J lost 3 bases, and 6 bases lay in between. The CDR3 spells CASSLEGDTEAFF. DNA of the CDR3: TGTGCCAGCAGCTTAGAAGGGGACACTGAAGCTTTCTTT.

This chain links TRBV6-2 or TRBV6-3 with TRBJ1-1; the match to TRBD1 covers 8 bases. Per germline, CDR1 MNHEY and CDR2 SVGEGT. V lost 4 bases, J lost 2 bases, and 6 bases stayed unmatched. The CDR3 has 15 amino acids. The CDR3 DNA sequence: TGTGCCAGCAGTTCCAGGGGGCGGTCTAACACTGAAGCTTTCTTT. Protein sequence: CASSSRGRSNTEAFF.

This chain connects TRBV28 to TRBJ1-1; D may be TRBD1 (5 bases). Deletions cut 8 bases from V and 7 bases from J, with 11 bases between. CDR3 length: 11 amino acids. Germline CDR1 reads MDHEN; CDR2 reads SYDVKM. This chain's CDR3 is CASALQDEAFF. CDR3 nucleotides: TGTGCCAGCGCTCTACAGGATGAAGCTTTCTTT. Filled out from reference TRBV28 and TRBJ1-1, the complete variable domain reads DVKVTQSSRYLVKRTGEKVFLECVQDMDHENMFWYRQDPGLGLRLIYFSYDVKMKEKGDIPEGYSVSREKKERFSLILESASTNQTSMYLCASALQDEAFFGQGTRLTVV.

The chain uses TRBV9 and TRBJ2-2; maybe TRBD2 (6 bases). CDR3 length: 13 amino acids. V was trimmed by 7 bases and J by 6 bases, leaving 13 bases between them. Germline V gene lookup returns CDR1 SGDLS and CDR2 YYNGEE. CDR3 in DNA: TGTGCCAGCTCTATCGGGGGTTCCGGGGAGCTGTTTTTT. Protein product: CASSIGGSGELFF.

This chain links TRBV10-3 with TRBJ2-1; 7 bases are shared with TRBD2. This CDR3 is built from 14 residues. Germline V gives CDR1 ENHRY, CDR2 SYGVKD. Trimming removed 10 bases from V and 1 base from J; junction bases left unmatched: 7. The CDR3 bases are TGTGCCACCGTAGCGGGTTCGTCCTACAATGAGCAGTTCTTC. This encodes CATVAGSSYNEQFF.

In this sample, this clone turned up once. The CDR3 protein is CVPTPDAELNTEAFF. CDR3 nucleotides: TGTGTCCCAACCCCCGATGCGGAACTCAACACTGAAGCTTTCTTT. The rearrangement links TRBV28 to TRBJ1-1; no clear D gene. The CDR3 contains 15 residues. CDR1 and CDR2 (germline): MDHEN, SYDVKM.

The rearrangement links TRBV28 to TRBJ1-6, with 9 bases identical to TRBD1. The germline gives CDR1 MDHEN, CDR2 SYDVKM. The ends lost 7 bases at V and 9 bases at J; junction bases unmatched: 7. CDR3 length: 14 residues. For the CDR3, the DNA is TGTGCCAGCACCGTAACAGGGGGCAGTTCACCCCTCCACTTT. It encodes CASTVTGGSSPLHF.

In its sample, this clone was seen once. This chain uses TRBV15 with TRBJ2-2, with a possible D match to TRBD2 (6 bases). This CDR3 contains 14 residues. CDR1 and CDR2 from the germline V gene are LNHNV and YYDKDF (reference sequence). Trimming took 8 bases from V and 3 from J, leaving 13 bases between them. CDR3 sequence reads: CATRPQRDTGELFF. The CDR3 DNA sequence: TGTGCCACCCGCCCACAGCGGGACACCGGGGAGCTGTTTTTT.

The chain carries TRBV3-1 (or the pseudogene TRBV3-2) and TRBJ2-5; D might be TRBD2 (5 bases). Deletions cut 1 base from V and 5 bases from J, with 14 bases between. The CDR3 runs 15 residues. Germline-derived CDR1 and CDR2 are LGHDT and YNNKEL (reference sequence). CDR3 in DNA: TGTGCCAGCAGCCAAGGAACGCCGAGAGGGGAGACCCAGTACTTC. This codes for CASSQGTPRGETQYF.

The chain has TRBV19 and TRBJ1-3, with 7 bases fitting TRBD1. The CDR3 is made up of 17 amino acids. Germline V gene data show CDR1 as LNHDA and CDR2 as SQIVND (reference sequence). V gave up 5 bases and J gave up 0 bases; unmatched junction bases: 10. The CDR3 protein is CASSLGSGTDSGNTIYF. The CDR3 DNA reads as TGTGCCAGTAGTCTGGGCTCCGGGACAGACTCTGGAAACACCATATATTTT.

The chain carries TRBV10-2 and TRBJ1-1; D is undetermined. Germline CDR1 reads WSHSY; CDR2 reads SAAADI. The CDR3 runs 14 residues. V was pared by 6 bases and J by 0 bases, with 11 bases between. The CDR3 DNA sequence: TGCGCCAGCAGGGGCGGGCAGATGAACACTGAAGCTTTCTTT. Its protein is CASRGGQMNTEAFF.

This sequence joins TRBV6-5 and TRBJ2-4, with D unresolved. CDR3 size: 12 residues. Trimming removed 8 bases at V and 3 bases at J, with 8 bases between. CDR1 is MNHEY and CDR2 is SVGAGI in the germline V gene. CDR3 amino acids: CASSPGKNIQYF. In nucleotides, the CDR3 is TGTGCCAGCTCGCCCGGCAAAAACATTCAGTACTTC.

The V gene is TRBV10-1, the J gene TRBJ2-1, with 12 bases that match TRBD2. This CDR3 has 16 residues. V gave up 0 bases and J gave up 7 bases; unmatched junction bases: 4. Germline V CDR1 and CDR2: WNHNN, SYGVQD (reference sequence). CDR3: CASSESGTSGRNEQFF. The CDR3 DNA reads TGCGCCAGCAGTGAGTCAGGAACTAGCGGGAGGAATGAGCAGTTCTTC.

This clone occurred once. CDR3 nucleotides: TGTGCCAGCAGCTTAACAGGGCTGGGCCAAGAGACCCAGTACTTC. The encoded protein is CASSLTGLGQETQYF. V usage is TRBV5-6 and J usage is TRBJ2-5, with a possible D match to TRBD1 (6 bases). V was clipped by 2 bases and J by 1 base, with 12 bases between them. This CDR3 is built from 15 residues. Germline CDR1 SGHDT, CDR2 YYEEEE.

The chain couples TRBV21-1 to TRBJ2-7; TRBD2 was called by the table and not checked on the DNA. TRBV21-1 is assigned pseudogene status. The length of the CDR3 is 15 residues. In DNA, the CDR3 is TGTGCCAGCAGCAAAGGGCTTGGGAGGGCCAACGAGCAGTACTTC. Protein product: CASSKGLGRANEQYF.

This rearrangement joins TRBV11-2 to TRBJ2-1; 10 bases align to TRBD2. The CDR3 is made up of 17 amino acids. The germline CDR1 and CDR2 sequences are SGHAT and FQNNGV. Unmatched junction bases numbered 5, after V lost 1 base and J lost 2 bases. The CDR3 region is CASSLAPSGRAYNEQFF. CDR3 nucleotide sequence: TGTGCCAGCAGCTTAGCGCCGAGCGGGAGGGCCTACAATGAGCAGTTCTTC.

This clone was seen just once. V gene TRBV28 combines with J gene TRBJ2-5; 7 nucleotides line up with TRBD2. The CDR3 sequence is 14 residues long. Germline V gives CDR1 MDHEN, CDR2 SYDVKM. V lost 1 base to trimming and J lost 7 bases; unmatched junction nucleotides: 6. The CDR3 reads CASSLYLREGTQYF. DNA of the CDR3: TGTGCCAGCAGTTTATATCTTAGGGAGGGGACCCAGTACTTC.

The J gene is TRBJ2-2, the V gene TRBV5-6; a possible D gene is TRBD1 (6 bases). Trimming took off 4 bases at V and 4 bases at J, with 8 bases between the two ends. The CDR3 totals 13 residues. Germline values: CDR1 SGHDT, CDR2 YYEEEE. The CDR3 DNA reads as TGTGCCAGCAGCATGACAGGCACCGGGGAGCTGTTTTTT. It codes for CASSMTGTGELFF.

The chain employs TRBV9 and TRBJ2-7, with a weak D call TRBD2 (6 bases). This CDR3 has 13 residues. The germline CDR1 and CDR2 sequences are SGDLS and YYNGEE. V lost 3 bases and J lost 2, with 9 bases in between. The CDR3 is CASSGSGAYEQYF. The CDR3 DNA is TGTGCCAGCAGCGGGTCGGGAGCCTACGAGCAGTACTTC. The whole variable domain, filled in from reference TRBV9 and TRBJ2-7, reads DSGVTQTPKHLITATGQRVTLRCSPRSGDLSVYWYQQSLDQGLQFLIQYYNGEERAKGNILERFSAQQFPDLHSELNLSSLELGDSALYFCASSGSGAYEQYFGPGTRLTVT.